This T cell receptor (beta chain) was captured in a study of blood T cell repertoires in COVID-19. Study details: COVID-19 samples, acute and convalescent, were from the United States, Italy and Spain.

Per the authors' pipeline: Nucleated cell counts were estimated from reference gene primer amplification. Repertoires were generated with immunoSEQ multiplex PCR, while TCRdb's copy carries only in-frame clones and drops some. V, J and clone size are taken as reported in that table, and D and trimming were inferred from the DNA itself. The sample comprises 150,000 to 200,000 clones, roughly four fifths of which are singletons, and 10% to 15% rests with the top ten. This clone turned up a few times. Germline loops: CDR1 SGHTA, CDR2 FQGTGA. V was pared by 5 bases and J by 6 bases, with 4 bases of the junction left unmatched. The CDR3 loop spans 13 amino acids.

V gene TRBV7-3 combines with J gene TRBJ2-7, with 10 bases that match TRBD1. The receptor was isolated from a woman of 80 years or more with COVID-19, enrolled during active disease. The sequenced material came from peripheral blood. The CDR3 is CASSPGTGVEQYF. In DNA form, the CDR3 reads TGTGCCAGCAGCCCCGGGACAGGGGTCGAGCAGTACTTC.